This T cell receptor beta chain was found in a study of regulatory T cells in long-lasting Graves disease. At the level of the study: Over 5 years of antithyroid drugs plus positive TSH receptor antibodies defined persistent Graves' disease.

Noted time point: persistent/refractory GD, antithyroid drugs over 5 years with positive TRAb. PBMC RNA served as the TCR library source. Graves' disease diagnosis was established per American Thyroid Association guidelines. A word on this clonotype: A much larger clone is a single base away; this may be a read error. The conserved closing phenylalanine or tryptophan is absent in this CDR3, likely reflecting a read error.

Construction of TCR beta libraries relied on iRepertoire HTBI primers and on Arm-PCR targeting CDR3 regions. TCRdb passed the multiplex PCR reads through MiXCR, listing each CDR3 protein once. Found here are fewer than 600,000 distinct CDR3 sequences, about 20% of them singletons; the top ten hold 10% to 15%. The receptor comes from a female donor with Graves disease. Sample: peripheral blood mononuclear cells (PBMCs), taken when the disease was refractory, from a patient treated with antithyroid drugs.

The CDR3 here is CASSSRKGGANTEAFL. The CDR3 coding sequence is TGTGCCAGCAGCTCCCGGAAGGGGGGGGCGAACACTGAAGCTTTCCTT. The rearrangement links TRBV7-2 to TRBJ1-1; D perhaps matches TRBD1 (6 bases). Germline CDR1 and CDR2: SGHTA and FQGNSA. CDR3 size: 16 residues. Trimming took 4 bases from V and 1 from J, leaving 16 bases between them.